This TCR beta chain derives from a study of T cell responses to AZD1222 COVID-19 vaccine. V lost 5 bases to trimming and J lost 4 bases; unmatched junction nucleotides: 7. CDR1 is MNHNY and CDR2 is SVGAGI in the germline V gene (reference sequence). This CDR3 spans 14 amino acids. TCRdb's copy holds only in-frame clones and misses some; the assay was immunoSEQ multiplex PCR. The table shows about 84,000 clones, with 70% to 90% occurring only once. A few counts support this clone. This receptor was identified in an adult who received the AZD1222 COVID-19 vaccine. Source: peripheral blood, taken 28 days after the second AZD1222 dose. The rearrangement joins TRBV6-6 to TRBJ1-2, with 7 bases fitting TRBD1. The CDR3 DNA sequence: TGTGCCAGCAGTGCGCAACAGGGGACCTATGGCTACACCTTC. Translating it yields CASSAQQGTYGYTF.